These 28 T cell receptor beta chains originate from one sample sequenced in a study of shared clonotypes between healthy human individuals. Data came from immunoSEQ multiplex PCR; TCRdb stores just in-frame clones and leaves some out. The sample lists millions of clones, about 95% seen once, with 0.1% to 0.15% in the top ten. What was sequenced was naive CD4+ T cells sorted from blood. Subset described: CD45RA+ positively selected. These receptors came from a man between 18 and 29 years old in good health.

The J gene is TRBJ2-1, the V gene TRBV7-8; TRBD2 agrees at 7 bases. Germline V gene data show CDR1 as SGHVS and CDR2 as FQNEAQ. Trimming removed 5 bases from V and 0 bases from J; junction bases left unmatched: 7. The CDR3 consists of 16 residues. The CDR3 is CASSPAASGSYNEQFF. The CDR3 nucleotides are TGTGCCAGCAGCCCGGCAGCTAGCGGCTCCTACAATGAGCAGTTCTTC.

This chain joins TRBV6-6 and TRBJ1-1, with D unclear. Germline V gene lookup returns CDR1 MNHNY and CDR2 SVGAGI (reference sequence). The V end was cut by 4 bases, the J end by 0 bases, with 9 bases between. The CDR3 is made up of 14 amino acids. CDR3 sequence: CASSFKGLNTEAFF. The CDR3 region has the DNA TGTGCCAGCAGTTTCAAGGGCCTGAACACTGAAGCTTTCTTT.

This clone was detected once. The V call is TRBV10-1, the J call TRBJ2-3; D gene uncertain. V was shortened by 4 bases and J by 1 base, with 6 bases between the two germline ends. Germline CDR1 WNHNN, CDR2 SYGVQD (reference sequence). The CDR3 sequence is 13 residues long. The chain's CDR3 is CASSADRTDTQYF. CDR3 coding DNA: TGCGCCAGCAGTGCCGATCGCACAGATACGCAGTATTTT.

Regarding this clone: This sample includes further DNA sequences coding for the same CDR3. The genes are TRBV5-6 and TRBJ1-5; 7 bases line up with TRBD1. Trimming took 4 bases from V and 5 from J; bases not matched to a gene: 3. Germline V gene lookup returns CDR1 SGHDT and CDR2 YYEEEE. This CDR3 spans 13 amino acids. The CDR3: CASSLTGDQPQHF. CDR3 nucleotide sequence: TGTGCCAGCAGCCTAACAGGGGATCAGCCCCAGCATTTT.

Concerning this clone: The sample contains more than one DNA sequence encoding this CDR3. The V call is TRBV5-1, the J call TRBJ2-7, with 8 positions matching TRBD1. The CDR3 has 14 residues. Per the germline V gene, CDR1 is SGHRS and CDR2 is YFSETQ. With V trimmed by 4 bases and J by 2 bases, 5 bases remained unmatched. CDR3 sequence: CASSEDRGPYEQYF. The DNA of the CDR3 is TGCGCCAGCAGCGAAGACAGGGGACCCTACGAGCAGTACTTC.

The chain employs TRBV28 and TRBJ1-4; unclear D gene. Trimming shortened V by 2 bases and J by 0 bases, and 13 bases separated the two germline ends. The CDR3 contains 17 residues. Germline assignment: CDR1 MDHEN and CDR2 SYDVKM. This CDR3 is CASSLTLFGATNEKLFF. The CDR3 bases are TGTGCCAGCAGTTTAACCCTATTCGGTGCAACTAATGAAAAACTGTTTTTT.

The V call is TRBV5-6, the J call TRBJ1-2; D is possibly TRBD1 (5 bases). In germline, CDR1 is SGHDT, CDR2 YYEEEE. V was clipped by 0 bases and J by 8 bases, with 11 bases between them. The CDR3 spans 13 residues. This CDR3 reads CASSLDRSGGYTF. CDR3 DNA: TGTGCCAGCAGCTTGGACAGGTCGGGAGGCTACACCTTC.

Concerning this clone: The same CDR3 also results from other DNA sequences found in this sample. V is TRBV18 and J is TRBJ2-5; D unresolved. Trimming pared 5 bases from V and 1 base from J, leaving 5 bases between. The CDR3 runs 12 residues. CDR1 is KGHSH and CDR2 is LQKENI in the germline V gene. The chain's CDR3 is CASSELQETQYF. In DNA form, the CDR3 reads TGTGCCAGCTCAGAGCTCCAAGAGACCCAGTACTTC. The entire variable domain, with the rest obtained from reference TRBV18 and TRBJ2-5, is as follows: NAGVMQNPRHLVRRRGQEARLRCSPMKGHSHVYWYRQLPEEGLKFMVYLQKENIIDESGMPKERFSAEFPKEGPSILRIQQVVRGDSAAYFCASSELQETQYFGPGTRLLVL.

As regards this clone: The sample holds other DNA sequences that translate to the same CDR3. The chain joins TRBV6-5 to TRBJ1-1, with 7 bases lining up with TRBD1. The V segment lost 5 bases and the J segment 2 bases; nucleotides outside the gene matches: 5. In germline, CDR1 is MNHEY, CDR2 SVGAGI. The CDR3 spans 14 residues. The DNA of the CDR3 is TGTGCCAGCAGTAGGGGACAGCCAAACACTGAAGCTTTCTTT. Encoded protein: CASSRGQPNTEAFF.

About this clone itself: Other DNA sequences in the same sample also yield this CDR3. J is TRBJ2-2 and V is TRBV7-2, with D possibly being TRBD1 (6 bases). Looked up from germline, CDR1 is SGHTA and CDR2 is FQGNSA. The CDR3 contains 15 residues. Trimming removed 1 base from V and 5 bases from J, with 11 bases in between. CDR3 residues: CASSLGQGRTGELFF. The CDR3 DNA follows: TGTGCCAGCAGCTTAGGTCAGGGGAGAACCGGGGAGCTGTTTTTT.

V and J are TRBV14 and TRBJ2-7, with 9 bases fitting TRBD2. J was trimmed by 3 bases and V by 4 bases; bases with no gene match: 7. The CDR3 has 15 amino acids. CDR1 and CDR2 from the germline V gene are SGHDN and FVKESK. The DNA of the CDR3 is TGTGCCAGCAGCCCAGCGGGGGGTGTATTCTACGAGCAGTACTTC. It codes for CASSPAGGVFYEQYF.

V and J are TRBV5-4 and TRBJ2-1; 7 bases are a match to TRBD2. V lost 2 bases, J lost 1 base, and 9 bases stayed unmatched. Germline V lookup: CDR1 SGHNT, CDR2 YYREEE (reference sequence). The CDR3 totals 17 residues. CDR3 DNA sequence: TGTGCCAGCAGCTTACCAGCGGGGCCACTTTCCTACAATGAGCAGTTCTTC. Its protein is CASSLPAGPLSYNEQFF. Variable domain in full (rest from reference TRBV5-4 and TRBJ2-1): ETGVTQSPTHLIKTRGQQVTLRCSSQSGHNTVSWYQQALGQGPQFIFQYYREEENGRGNFPPRFSGLQFPNYSSELNVNALELDDSALYLCASSLPAGPLSYNEQFFGPGTRLTVL.

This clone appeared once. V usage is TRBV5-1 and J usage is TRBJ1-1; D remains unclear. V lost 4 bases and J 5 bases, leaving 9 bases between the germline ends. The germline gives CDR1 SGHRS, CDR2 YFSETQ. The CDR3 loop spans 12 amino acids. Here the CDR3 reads CASSPAGTEAFF. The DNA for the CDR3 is TGCGCCAGCAGCCCGGCGGGGACTGAAGCTTTCTTT.

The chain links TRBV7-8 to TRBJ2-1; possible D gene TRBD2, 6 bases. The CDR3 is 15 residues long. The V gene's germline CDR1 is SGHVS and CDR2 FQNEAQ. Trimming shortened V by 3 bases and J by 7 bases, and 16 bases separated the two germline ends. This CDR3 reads CASSFLRDSPNEQFF. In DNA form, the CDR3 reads TGTGCCAGCAGCTTCCTCCGGGACTCTCCAAATGAGCAGTTCTTC.

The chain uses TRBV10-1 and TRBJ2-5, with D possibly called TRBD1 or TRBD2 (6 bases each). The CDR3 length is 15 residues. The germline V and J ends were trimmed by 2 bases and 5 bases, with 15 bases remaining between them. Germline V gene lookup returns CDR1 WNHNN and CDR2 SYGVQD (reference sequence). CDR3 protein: CASSEATGGGETQYF. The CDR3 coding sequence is TGCGCCAGCAGTGAGGCGACAGGAGGAGGGGAGACCCAGTACTTC.

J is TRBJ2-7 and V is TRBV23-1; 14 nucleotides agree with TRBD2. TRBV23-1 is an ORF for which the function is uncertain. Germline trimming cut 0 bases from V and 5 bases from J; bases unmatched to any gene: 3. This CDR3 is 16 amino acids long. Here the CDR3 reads CASSQSGLAGVHEQYF. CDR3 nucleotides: TGCGCCAGCAGTCAATCGGGACTAGCGGGAGTCCACGAGCAGTACTTC.

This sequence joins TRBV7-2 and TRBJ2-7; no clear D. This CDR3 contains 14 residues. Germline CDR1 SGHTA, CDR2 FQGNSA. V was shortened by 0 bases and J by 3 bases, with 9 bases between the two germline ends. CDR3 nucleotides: TGTGCCAGCAGCTTAGCGGATCGTTACTACGAGCAGTACTTC. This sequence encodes CASSLADRYYEQYF.

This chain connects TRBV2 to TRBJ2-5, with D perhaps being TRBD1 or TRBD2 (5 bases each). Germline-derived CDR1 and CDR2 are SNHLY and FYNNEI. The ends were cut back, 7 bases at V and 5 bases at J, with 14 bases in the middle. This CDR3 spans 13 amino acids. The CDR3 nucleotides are TGTGCCAGCACTCGGGACCTCGCCGAGACCCAGTACTTC. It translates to CASTRDLAETQYF.

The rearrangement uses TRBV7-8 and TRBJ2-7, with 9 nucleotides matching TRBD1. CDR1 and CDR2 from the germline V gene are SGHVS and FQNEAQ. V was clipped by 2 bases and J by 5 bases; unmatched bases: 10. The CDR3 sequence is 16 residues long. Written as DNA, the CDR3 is TGTGCCAGCAGCTTACATTACCGGGACAGGGACAACGAGCAGTACTTC. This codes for CASSLHYRDRDNEQYF.

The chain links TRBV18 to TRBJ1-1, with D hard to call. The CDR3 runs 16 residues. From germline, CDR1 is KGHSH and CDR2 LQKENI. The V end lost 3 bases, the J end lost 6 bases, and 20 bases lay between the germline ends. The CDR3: CASSPSETGLGPEAFF. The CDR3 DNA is TGTGCCAGCTCACCTTCGGAAACGGGCCTCGGGCCTGAAGCTTTCTTT. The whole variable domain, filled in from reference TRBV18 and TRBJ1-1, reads NAGVMQNPRHLVRRRGQEARLRCSPMKGHSHVYWYRQLPEEGLKFMVYLQKENIIDESGMPKERFSAEFPKEGPSILRIQQVVRGDSAAYFCASSPSETGLGPEAFFGQGTRLTVV.

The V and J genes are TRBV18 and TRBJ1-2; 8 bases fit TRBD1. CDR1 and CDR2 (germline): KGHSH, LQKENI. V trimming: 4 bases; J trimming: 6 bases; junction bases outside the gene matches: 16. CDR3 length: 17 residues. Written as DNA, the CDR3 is TGTGCCAGCTCACAATCTAAGGGACAGGATGTAGGAGATGGCTACACCTTC. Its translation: CASSQSKGQDVGDGYTF.

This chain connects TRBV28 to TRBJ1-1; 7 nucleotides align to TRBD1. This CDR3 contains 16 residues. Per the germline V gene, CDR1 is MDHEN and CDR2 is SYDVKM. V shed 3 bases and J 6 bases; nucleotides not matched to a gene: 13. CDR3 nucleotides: TGTGCCAGCAGTTTGAAACCATACAGGGGAAGGGCTGAAGCTTTCTTT. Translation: CASSLKPYRGRAEAFF.

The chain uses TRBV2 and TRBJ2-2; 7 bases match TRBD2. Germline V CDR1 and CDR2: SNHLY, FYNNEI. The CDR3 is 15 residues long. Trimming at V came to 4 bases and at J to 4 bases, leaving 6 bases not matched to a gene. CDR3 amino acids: CASSGLAGSTGELFF. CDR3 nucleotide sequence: TGTGCCAGCAGTGGATTAGCGGGTTCCACCGGGGAGCTGTTTTTT. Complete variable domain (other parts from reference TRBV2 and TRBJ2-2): EPEVTQTPSHQVTQMGQEVILRCVPISNHLYFYWYRQILGQKVEFLVSFYNNEISEKSEIFDDQFSVERPDGSNFTLKIRSTKLEDSAMYFCASSGLAGSTGELFFGEGSRLTVL.

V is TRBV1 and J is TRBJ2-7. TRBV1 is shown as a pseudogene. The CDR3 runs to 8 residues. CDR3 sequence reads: CTPGPPDF. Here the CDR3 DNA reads TGCACCCCCGGACCGCCTGACTTC.

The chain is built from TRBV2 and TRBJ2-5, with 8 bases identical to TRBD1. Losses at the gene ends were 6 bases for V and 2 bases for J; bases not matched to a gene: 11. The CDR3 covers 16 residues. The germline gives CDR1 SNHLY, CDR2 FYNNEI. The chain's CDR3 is CASSSRTGSIQETQYF. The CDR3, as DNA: TGTGCCAGCAGCTCCCGGACAGGGTCAATTCAAGAGACCCAGTACTTC.

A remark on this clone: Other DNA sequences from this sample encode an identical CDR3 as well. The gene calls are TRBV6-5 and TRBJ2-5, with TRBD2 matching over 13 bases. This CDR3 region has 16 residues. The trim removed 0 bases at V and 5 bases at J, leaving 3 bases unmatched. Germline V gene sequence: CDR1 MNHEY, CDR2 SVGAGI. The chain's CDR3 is CASSYSGLAGVETQYF. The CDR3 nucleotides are TGTGCCAGCAGTTACTCCGGACTAGCGGGAGTGGAGACCCAGTACTTC.

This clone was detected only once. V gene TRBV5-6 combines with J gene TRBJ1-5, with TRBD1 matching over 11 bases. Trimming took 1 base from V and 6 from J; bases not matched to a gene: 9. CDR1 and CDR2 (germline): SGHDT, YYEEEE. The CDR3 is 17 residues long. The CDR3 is CASSLRRTGGLSQPQHF. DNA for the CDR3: TGTGCCAGCAGCTTGCGGCGGACAGGGGGCCTCAGTCAGCCCCAGCATTTT. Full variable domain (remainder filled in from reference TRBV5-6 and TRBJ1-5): DAGVTQSPTHLIKTRGQQVTLRCSPKSGHDTVSWYQQALGQGPQFIFQYYEEEERQRGNFPDRFSGHQFPNYSSELNVNALLLGDSALYLCASSLRRTGGLSQPQHFGDGTRLSIL.

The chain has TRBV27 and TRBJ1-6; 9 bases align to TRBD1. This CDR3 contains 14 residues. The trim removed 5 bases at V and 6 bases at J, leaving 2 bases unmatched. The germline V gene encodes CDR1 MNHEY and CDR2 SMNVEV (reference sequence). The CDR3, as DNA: TGTGCCAGCAGTCCGGACAGGGGTAATTCACCCCTCCACTTT. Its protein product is CASSPDRGNSPLHF.